This record concerns one T cell receptor beta chain sequence. Its antigen remains unidentified. This record belongs to a study of CD8 T cells in ankylosing spondylitis. The CDR3 has 15 amino acids. The germline V and J ends were trimmed by 4 bases and 10 bases, with 17 bases remaining between them. The V gene's germline CDR1 is SEHNR and CDR2 FQNEAQ (reference sequence). By quantitative 5'-RACE with molecular barcodes, the TCR beta libraries were made. TCRdb reanalysed the 5' RACE reads using MiXCR and keeps one entry per CDR3 protein. Among about 200,000 distinct CDR3 sequences listed, 9.5% to 15% were seen once. Study-wide results and limits: Disease-linked clones were reportedly significantly enriched in matched ankylosing spondylitis synovial fluid. A motif in TCR beta, a set of roughly eight highly homologous variants, appeared characteristic of ankylosing spondylitis blood.

The J gene is TRBJ1-6, the V gene TRBV7-9; D not certain. The sequence derives from a male donor with ankylosing spondylitis or in good health (not recorded which). The sequenced sample was blood, either unsorted or a sorted T cell fraction (not recorded which). The CDR3 is CASSSPGSAGSPLHF. For the CDR3, the DNA is TGTGCCAGCAGCTCACCCGGGAGTGCGGGGTCACCCCTCCACTTT.